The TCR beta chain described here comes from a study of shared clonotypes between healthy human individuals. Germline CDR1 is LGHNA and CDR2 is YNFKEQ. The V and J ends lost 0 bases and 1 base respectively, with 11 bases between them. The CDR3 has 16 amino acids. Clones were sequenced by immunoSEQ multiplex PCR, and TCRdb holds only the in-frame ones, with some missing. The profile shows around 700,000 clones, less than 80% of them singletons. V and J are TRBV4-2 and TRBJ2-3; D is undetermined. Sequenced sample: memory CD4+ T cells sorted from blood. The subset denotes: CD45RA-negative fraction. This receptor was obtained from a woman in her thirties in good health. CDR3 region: CASSQDPLGRTDTQYF. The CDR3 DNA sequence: TGTGCCAGCAGCCAAGATCCGCTAGGGCGCACAGATACGCAGTATTTT.